This passage covers 14 T cell receptor beta chains from one sample sequenced in a study of cytomegalovirus exposure and HLA in healthy donors. PCR involved 60 Vbeta and 13 Jbeta primers. Clones were sequenced by immunoSEQ multiplex PCR, and TCRdb holds only the in-frame ones, with some missing. The data show more than 110,000 clones, about three quarters seen once. The sequencing sample was made of PBMCs. The source is a male donor in good health and CMV-seronegative.

The chain carries TRBV10-1 and TRBJ2-7; D uncertain. The CDR3 sequence is 14 residues long. Trimming took off 0 bases at V and 0 bases at J, with 6 bases between the two ends. CDR1 is WNHNN, CDR2 SYGVQD, per germline (reference sequence). CDR3 DNA sequence: TGCGCCAGCAGTGAGTCGGGCAGCTCCTACGAGCAGTACTTC. It is translated as CASSESGSSYEQYF.

The V call is TRBV4-1, the J call TRBJ2-2; D is perhaps TRBD1 (6 bases). The V gene lost 6 bases and the J gene lost 4 bases, with 21 bases spanning the gap. This CDR3 spans 17 amino acids. CDR1 is MGHRA and CDR2 is YSYEKL in the germline V gene. CDR3 nucleotides: TGCGCCAGCAGGATCCAGTCGCAGGGGAAAGGCACCGGGGAGCTGTTTTTT. It yields the protein CASRIQSQGKGTGELFF.

This sequence joins TRBV18 and TRBJ2-7; the match to TRBD2 covers 10 bases. Germline-derived CDR1 and CDR2 are KGHSH and LQKENI. This CDR3 comprises 15 residues. V dropped 6 bases and J dropped 1; count of bases not matched to a gene: 6. The CDR3 DNA reads as TGTGCCAGCTCCCCCGCTAGCGGGAGTTCCTACGAGCAGTACTTC. This codes for CASSPASGSSYEQYF.

The chain combines TRBV7-2 with TRBJ2-7; 10 bases agree with TRBD1. CDR1 is SGHTA, CDR2 FQGNSA, per germline. This CDR3 has 15 residues. Trimming took 5 bases from V and 5 from J; bases not matched to a gene: 9. The CDR3 loop is CASSPLGQGRHEQYF. In DNA, the CDR3 is TGTGCCAGCAGCCCACTGGGACAGGGGAGGCACGAGCAGTACTTC.

Of note for this clone: Different DNA sequences within this sample yield the same CDR3. The V gene is TRBV5-4, the J gene TRBJ2-7; TRBD1 might be the D (6 bases). V lost 4 bases and J 4 bases, leaving 9 bases between the germline ends. CDR1 is SGHNT, CDR2 YYREEE, per germline (reference sequence). The CDR3 is 12 amino acids. The CDR3 DNA is TGTGCCAGCAGCCTAGACAGGTACGAGCAGTACTTC. Amino acid sequence: CASSLDRYEQYF.

This clone was seen only once. V usage is TRBV6-1 and J usage is TRBJ1-2; D not resolved. The V gene lost 1 base and the J gene lost 4 bases, with 10 bases spanning the gap. The V gene's germline CDR1 is MNHNS and CDR2 SASEGT. The CDR3 has 14 residues. CDR3 nucleotides: TGTGCCAGCAGTGAAGGGCCGGGAAGCTATGGCTACACCTTC. This gives the protein CASSEGPGSYGYTF.

V usage is TRBV7-9 and J usage is TRBJ2-3, with 14 bases lining up with TRBD2. V was clipped by 5 bases and J by 2 bases; unmatched bases: 6. Germline CDR1 and CDR2: SEHNR and FQNEAQ (reference sequence). The CDR3 has 17 amino acids. CDR3 residues: CASSPGTSGSVTDTQYF. As DNA, the CDR3 is TGTGCCAGCAGCCCCGGGACTAGCGGGAGTGTCACAGATACGCAGTATTTT.

This sequence joins TRBV11-3 and TRBJ1-1; tentatively, D is TRBD1 (6 bases). Trimming pared 5 bases from V and 0 bases from J, leaving 10 bases between. From germline, CDR1 is SGHNT and CDR2 YENEEA. The CDR3 contains 14 residues. The CDR3 loop reads CASSKGGVNTEAFF. In DNA form, the CDR3 reads TGTGCCAGCAGCAAGGGGGGGGTGAACACTGAAGCTTTCTTT.

CDR3: CASSRQGSYNEQFF. CDR3 sequence (DNA): TGTGCCAGCAGCCGACAGGGATCCTACAATGAGCAGTTCTTC. The V gene is TRBV11-3, the J gene TRBJ2-1, with 7 bases aligning to TRBD1. V lost 5 bases to trimming and J lost 1 base; unmatched junction nucleotides: 2. The CDR3 contains 14 residues. Looked up from germline, CDR1 is SGHNT and CDR2 is YENEEA.

The rearrangement links TRBV21-1 to TRBJ1-5. TRBV21-1 is assigned pseudogene status. This CDR3 spans 15 amino acids. The CDR3 DNA is TGTGCCACCAGAGCTGGACTTCAGAGGCATCAGCCCCAGCATTTT. This sequence encodes CATRAGLQRHQPQHF.

V gene TRBV13 combines with J gene TRBJ2-3; TRBD2 matches 12 bases. Germline CDR1 is PRHDT and CDR2 is FYEKMQ (reference sequence). The V and J ends lost 4 bases and 0 bases, in that order; junction bases with no gene match: 11. The CDR3 runs to 19 residues. CDR3 sequence: CASSSRLAGAHFSTDTQYF. The CDR3 DNA reads TGTGCCAGCAGCTCGAGACTAGCGGGGGCTCACTTTAGCACAGATACGCAGTATTTT.

V usage is TRBV7-9 and J usage is TRBJ1-1, with a tentative D call TRBD1 (6 bases). Deletions cut 3 bases from V and 5 bases from J, with 13 bases between. Germline CDR1 and CDR2: SEHNR and FQNEAQ (reference sequence). The CDR3 is made up of 14 amino acids. CDR3 amino acids: CASSLLQGGTEAFF. CDR3 in DNA: TGTGCCAGCAGCTTGTTACAGGGTGGGACTGAAGCTTTCTTT. Full variable domain (missing parts from reference TRBV7-9 and TRBJ1-1): DTGVSQNPRHKITKRGQNVTFRCDPISEHNRLYWYRQTLGQGPEFLTYFQNEAQLEKSRLLSDRFSAERPKGSFSTLEIQRTEQGDSAMYLCASSLLQGGTEAFFGQGTRLTVV.

This clone was observed a handful of times. V gene TRBV7-3 combines with J gene TRBJ2-2; tentatively, D is TRBD2 (7 bases). The CDR3 sequence is 15 residues long. The germline CDR1 and CDR2 sequences are SGHTA and FQGTGA. Trimming pared 1 base from V and 8 bases from J, leaving 14 bases between. The CDR3 nucleotides are TGTGCCAGCAGCTTAAACGGGGGGCCTTCGGGGGAGCTGTTTTTT. The encoded protein is CASSLNGGPSGELFF.

This chain links TRBV6-6 with TRBJ1-1; maybe TRBD1 (5 bases). CDR1 MNHNY and CDR2 SVGAGI come from the germline V gene (reference sequence). V gave up 7 bases and J gave up 0 bases, with 9 bases separating them. CDR3 length: 13 residues. CDR3 nucleotides: TGTGCCAGCACAGGGATCATGAACACTGAAGCTTTCTTT. Its protein is CASTGIMNTEAFF.